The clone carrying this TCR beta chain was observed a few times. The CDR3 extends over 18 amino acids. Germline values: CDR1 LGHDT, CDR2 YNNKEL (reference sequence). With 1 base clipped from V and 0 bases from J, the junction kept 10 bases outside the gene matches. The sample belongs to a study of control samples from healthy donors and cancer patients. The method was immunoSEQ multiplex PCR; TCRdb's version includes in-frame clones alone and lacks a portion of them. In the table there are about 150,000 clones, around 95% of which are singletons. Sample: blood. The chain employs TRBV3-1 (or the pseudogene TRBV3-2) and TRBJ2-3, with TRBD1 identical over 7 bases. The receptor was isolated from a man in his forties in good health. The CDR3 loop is CASSQVRDSSVSTDTQYF. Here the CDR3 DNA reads TGTGCCAGCAGCCAAGTACGGGACAGTTCAGTTAGCACAGATACGCAGTATTTT.